Listed below are T cell receptor beta chains from one sample, sequenced in a study of neurological immune-mediated disorders. TCRdb re-derived calls from the 5' RACE reads in MiXCR, one entry per CDR3 protein. The data contain about 19,000 distinct CDR3 sequences, about 7.5% of them singletons. Sequences were obtained from CD8+ T cells from blood. The source is a young woman with HTLV-1-associated myelopathy (HAM/TSP). Both conserved end residues are part of each CDR3. D genes are given only for firm matches.

length: 16
D: TRBD1
V: TRBV5-1
CDR3: CASSGDRVGPPDTQYF

length: 13
D: -
V: TRBV6-6
CDR3: CASSEESNQPQHF

length: 14
D: TRBD2
V: TRBV20-1
CDR3: CSAGDGGAYNEQFF

length: 21
D: -
V: TRBV5-5
CDR3: CASSFRLEGRGPSSGANVLTF

length: 15
D: -
V: TRBV5-1
CDR3: CASTPDRINPNEQFF

length: 16
D: TRBD1
V: TRBV5-8
CDR3: CASSDIRDRSNQPQHF

length: 12
D: -
V: TRBV7-9
CDR3: CASSFPQETQYF

length: 15
D: -
V: TRBV5-6
CDR3: CASSLGRSRTYGYTF

length: 16
D: -
V: TRBV6-4
CDR3: CASSDGETGSYNEQFF

length: 15
D: -
V: TRBV6-5
CDR3: CASSQRGVSLYEQYF

length: 15
D: -
V: TRBV20-1
CDR3: CSARETGHNTGELFF

length: 12
D: -
V: TRBV7-9
CDR3: CASRRTGYEQYF

length: 13
D: -
V: TRBV6-5
CDR3: CASSYGDYTEAFF

length: 17
D: TRBD1
V: TRBV15
CDR3: CATSREGPGQGYNEQFF

length: 16
D: TRBD2
V: TRBV7-2
CDR3: CASSLWSSGGAYEQYF

length: 12
D: -
V: TRBV7-9
CDR3: CASSALTDTQYF

length: 16
D: TRBD1
V: TRBV5-1
CDR3: CASSTGQGRYSTEAFF

length: 11
D: -
V: TRBV29-1
CDR3: CSVLDGRMQYF

length: 17
D: TRBD2
V: TRBV4-2
CDR3: CASSQEPLAGQTDTQYF

length: 13
D: -
V: TRBV14
CDR3: CASSPGVNQPQHF

length: 15
D: TRBD2
V: TRBV20-1
CDR3: CSARSPGGDTGELFF

length: 16
D: -
V: TRBV27
CDR3: CASSLSAGQLNQPQHF

length: 13
D: -
V: TRBV6-5
CDR3: CASSRGVGYEKYF

length: 15
D: -
V: TRBV7-9
CDR3: CASSFMAGKIGELFF

length: 14
D: -
V: TRBV21-1
CDR3: CAGRGIDEADTQYF

length: 11
D: -
V: TRBV20-1
CDR3: CSAGGWTGAFF

length: 14
D: -
V: TRBV20-1
CDR3: CSARALGQYYEQYF

length: 13
D: -
V: TRBV30
CDR3: CAWSVGRVDGYTF

length: 15
D: TRBD2
V: TRBV12-3/TRBV12-4
CDR3: CASSGTSGGSGELFF

length: 14
D: TRBD1
V: TRBV6-4
CDR3: CASKRQGDTGELFF

length: 14
D: -
V: TRBV12-3/TRBV12-4
CDR3: CASIIADGNTEAFF

length: 17
D: -
V: TRBV5-1
CDR3: CASSLGWRELGNSPLHF

length: 14
D: TRBD2
V: TRBV7-2
CDR3: CASSPLAGPYEQYF

length: 13
D: TRBD1
V: TRBV5-1
CDR3: CASSERQGFEQYF

length: 16
D: TRBD1
V: TRBV5-8
CDR3: CASSAETGEGRGGYTF

length: 14
D: TRBD1
V: TRBV5-1
CDR3: CASTLDRARGEQYF

length: 12
D: -
V: TRBV20-1
CDR3: CSARVSNTEAFF

length: 14
D: -
V: TRBV20-1
CDR3: CSAREARMNTEAFF

length: 15
D: TRBD1
V: TRBV28
CDR3: CASRSRGQSTDTQYF

length: 12
D: -
V: TRBV9
CDR3: CASTRRNGELFF

length: 13
D: -
V: TRBV6-5
CDR3: CASSYNFASEAFF

length: 14
D: -
V: TRBV7-6
CDR3: CASSPTAYEQPQHF

length: 15
D: -
V: TRBV7-9
CDR3: CASRTVPSGANVLTF

length: 14
D: -
V: TRBV20-1
CDR3: CSAQIADTYNEQFF

length: 13
D: -
V: TRBV5-6
CDR3: CASSWGRPNEQFF

length: 14
D: -
V: TRBV5-1
CDR3: CASSLAARSTEAFF

length: 13
D: -
V: TRBV9
CDR3: CASSARDSREQYF

length: 15
D: -
V: TRBV20-1
CDR3: CSASGISWVKNEQFF

length: 13
D: -
V: TRBV12-3/TRBV12-4
CDR3: CASSLGGLVEQFF

length: 14
D: TRBD2
V: TRBV7-8
CDR3: CASSAPAGGREQYF

length: 16
D: -
V: TRBV7-6
CDR3: CASSPRTERTNTEAFF

length: 16
D: TRBD1
V: TRBV12-3/TRBV12-4
CDR3: CASSHRGQKANYGYTF